The clone carrying this TCR beta chain was observed many times. Antigen: not known. CDR1 and CDR2 from the germline V gene are SGHTA and FQGNSA. This CDR3 contains 17 residues. The trim removed 1 base at V and 1 base at J, leaving 7 bases unmatched. Time point given: persistent/refractory GD, antithyroid drugs over 5 years with positive TRAb. PBMCs were the source of the RNA used for TCR sequencing. Diagnoses of Graves' disease were made by American Thyroid Association guidelines. The sample comes from a study of regulatory T cells in long-lasting Graves disease. As for the study in general: Persistence in Graves' disease required over 5 years of antithyroid drugs plus positive TSH receptor antibodies. Whole-study results and caveats: The TCR repertoire of persistent Graves' patients was less diverse than that of newly diagnosed ones. Segments TRBV28, TRBJ1-2 and TRBJ2-5 showed preferential usage in persistent disease.

With iRepertoire HTBI primers and Arm-PCR of CDR3 regions, TCR beta libraries were built. TCRdb analysed the multiplex PCR reads with MiXCR anew, one entry per CDR3 protein. The table shows 650,000 to 700,000 distinct CDR3 sequences, with around 32% occurring only once. This sequence originates from a female donor with Graves disease. Sequenced material: peripheral blood mononuclear cells (PBMCs), taken when the disease was refractory, from a patient treated with antithyroid drugs. This chain uses TRBV7-2 with TRBJ1-2, with 9 positions matching TRBD1. The DNA for the CDR3 is TGTGCCAGCAGCTTAGTTCTTGACAGGGGGGTTAACTATGGCTACACCTTC. This sequence encodes CASSLVLDRGVNYGYTF. Full variable domain (remainder filled in from reference TRBV7-2 and TRBJ1-2): GAGVSQSPSNKVTEKGKDVELRCDPISGHTALYWYRQSLGQGLEFLIYFQGNSAPDKSGLPSDRFSAERTGGSVSTLTIQRTQQEDSAVYLCASSLVLDRGVNYGYTFGSGTRLTVV.